This paragraph reports one T cell receptor beta chain. Its matching antigen is unknown. The source of the sample is a study of CD8+ T cells in alopecia areata. Study observations and caveats: Normal scalp had lower clonality than lesional scalp, with alopecia totalis/universalis lesions showing this most strongly. Scalp data also include sequences from resident alphabeta T cells of normal skin. Mouse data revealed clearer TCR sharing than patient data did, a gap possibly tied to HLA.

Germline loops: CDR1 MNHNY, CDR2 SVGAGI (reference sequence). This CDR3 is built from 14 residues. V dropped 0 bases and J dropped 2; count of bases not matched to a gene: 1. RNA was isolated and reverse transcribed to cDNA, the sequencing template. TCRdb's table, derived via immunoSEQ multiplex PCR, lists solely in-frame clones and lacks some. The sample contains around 100,000 clones, approximately 58% of which appear only once. The specimen sequenced was CD4+ T cells sorted from blood. The sequence derives from a human donor in good health. This sequence joins TRBV6-6 and TRBJ2-7; 7 positions agree with TRBD2. The CDR3 protein is CASSYSGGTYEQYF. The CDR3 DNA reads TGTGCCAGCAGTTACTCGGGGGGGACCTACGAGCAGTACTTC.